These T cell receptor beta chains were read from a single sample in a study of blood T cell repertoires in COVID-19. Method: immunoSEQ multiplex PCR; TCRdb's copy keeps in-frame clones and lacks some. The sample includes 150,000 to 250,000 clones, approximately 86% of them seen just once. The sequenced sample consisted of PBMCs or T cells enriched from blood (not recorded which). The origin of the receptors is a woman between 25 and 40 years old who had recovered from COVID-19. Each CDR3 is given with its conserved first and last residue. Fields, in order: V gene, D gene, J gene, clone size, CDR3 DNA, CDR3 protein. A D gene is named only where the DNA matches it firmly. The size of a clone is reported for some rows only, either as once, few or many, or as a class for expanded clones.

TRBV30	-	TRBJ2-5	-	TGTGCCGGGTGGGGAGTCTCTAGTGAGACCCAGTACTTC	CAGWGVSSETQYF
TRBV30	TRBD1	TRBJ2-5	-	TGTGCCTGGAGTGTCGGGGACAGGGAAGAGACCCAGTACTTC	CAWSVGDREETQYF
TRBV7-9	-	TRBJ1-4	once	TGTGCCAGCAGCCCAGACGGGGTAGGGGAAAAACTGTTTTTT	CASSPDGVGEKLFF
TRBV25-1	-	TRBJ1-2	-	TGTGCCAGCAGTGAGTGGCAGCCTTTGGGCGGCTACACCTTC	CASSEWQPLGGYTF
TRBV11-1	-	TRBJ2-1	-	TGTGCCAGCAGCTTAGCGCCGGGGAATGAGCAGTTCTTC	CASSLAPGNEQFF
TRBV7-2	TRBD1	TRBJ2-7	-	TGTGCCAGCAGCTCCGGGACAGGGGCCTACGAGCAGTACTTC	CASSSGTGAYEQYF
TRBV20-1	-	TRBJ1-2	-	TGCAGTGCTAGTTCAGGGGCCGCCGGCGATGGCTACACCTTC	CSASSGAAGDGYTF
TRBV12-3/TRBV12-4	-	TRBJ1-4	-	TGTGCCAGCACCCCCGCGGGGAATGAAAAACTGTTTTTT	CASTPAGNEKLFF
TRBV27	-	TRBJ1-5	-	TGTGCCAGCAGTCCCGGGGATAGCAATCAGCCCCAGCATTTT	CASSPGDSNQPQHF
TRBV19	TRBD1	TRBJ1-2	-	TGTGCCAGTAGTATCTCAACAGGGGAGAACTATGGCTACACCTTC	CASSISTGENYGYTF
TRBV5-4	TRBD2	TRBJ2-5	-	TGTGCCAGCAGCTTGGTTAGCGGGATGGGAGAGACCCAGTACTTC	CASSLVSGMGETQYF
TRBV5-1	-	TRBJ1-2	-	TGCGCCAGCAGCTTGGCGGGTGGCTACACCTTC	CASSLAGGYTF
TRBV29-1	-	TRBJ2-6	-	TGCAGCGTTGAAGTATCCGGGGCCAACGTCCTGACTTTC	CSVEVSGANVLTF
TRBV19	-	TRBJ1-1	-	TGTGCCAGTAGTACCGATCGGGTGACTGAAGCTTTCTTT	CASSTDRVTEAFF
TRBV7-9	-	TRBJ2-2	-	TGTGCCAGCAGCCCCACGGGTTCCGGGGAGCTGTTTTTT	CASSPTGSGELFF
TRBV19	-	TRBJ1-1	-	TGTGCCAGTACCTCCAGAACCACTGAAGCTTTCTTT	CASTSRTTEAFF